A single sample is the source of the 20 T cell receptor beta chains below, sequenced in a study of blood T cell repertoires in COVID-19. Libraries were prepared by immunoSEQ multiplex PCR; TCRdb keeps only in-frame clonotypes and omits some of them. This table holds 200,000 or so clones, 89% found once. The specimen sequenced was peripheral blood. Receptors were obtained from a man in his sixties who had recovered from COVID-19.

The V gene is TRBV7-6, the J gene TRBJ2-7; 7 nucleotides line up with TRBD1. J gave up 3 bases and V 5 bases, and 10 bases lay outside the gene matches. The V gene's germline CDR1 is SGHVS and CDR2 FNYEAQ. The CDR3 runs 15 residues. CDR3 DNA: TGTGCCAGCAGCCACGGGGACAGTTCCTACTACGAGCAGTACTTC. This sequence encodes CASSHGDSSYYEQYF.

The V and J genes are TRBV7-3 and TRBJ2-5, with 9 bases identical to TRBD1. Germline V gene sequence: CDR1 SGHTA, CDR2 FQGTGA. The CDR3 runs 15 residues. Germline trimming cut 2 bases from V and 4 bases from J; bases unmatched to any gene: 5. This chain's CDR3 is CASSLWDREVETQYF. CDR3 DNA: TGTGCCAGCAGCTTATGGGACAGGGAGGTAGAGACCCAGTACTTC.

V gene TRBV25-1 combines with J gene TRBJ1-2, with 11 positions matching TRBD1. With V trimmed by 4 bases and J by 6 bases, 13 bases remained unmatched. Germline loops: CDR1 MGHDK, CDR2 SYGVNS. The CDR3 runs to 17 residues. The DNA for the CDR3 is TGTGCCAGCAGTGCCCAAGGACAGGGGGCCAGTAGGGATGGCTACACCTTC. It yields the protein CASSAQGQGASRDGYTF.

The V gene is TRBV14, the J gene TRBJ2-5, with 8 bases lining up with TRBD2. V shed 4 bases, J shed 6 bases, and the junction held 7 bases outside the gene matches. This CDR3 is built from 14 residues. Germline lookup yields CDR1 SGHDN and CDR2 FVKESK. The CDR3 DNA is TGTGCCAGCAGCCCGGGACTAGGGGGAAAGACCCAGTACTTC. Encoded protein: CASSPGLGGKTQYF.

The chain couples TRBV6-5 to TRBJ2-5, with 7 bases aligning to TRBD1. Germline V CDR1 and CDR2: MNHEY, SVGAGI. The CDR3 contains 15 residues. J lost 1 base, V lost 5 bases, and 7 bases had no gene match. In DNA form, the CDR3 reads TGTGCCAGCAGTCCACTGGGGGACAGCCAAGAGACCCAGTACTTC. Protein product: CASSPLGDSQETQYF.

CDR3 amino acids: CASSRLGGNGNTIYF. CDR3 sequence (DNA): TGTGCCAGCTCACGACTTGGAGGGAATGGAAACACCATATATTTT. The gene calls are TRBV18 and TRBJ1-3; no clear D. The V gene's germline CDR1 is KGHSH and CDR2 LQKENI. This CDR3 is 15 amino acids long. Trimming cost V 4 bases and J 3 bases, with 13 bases left between them.

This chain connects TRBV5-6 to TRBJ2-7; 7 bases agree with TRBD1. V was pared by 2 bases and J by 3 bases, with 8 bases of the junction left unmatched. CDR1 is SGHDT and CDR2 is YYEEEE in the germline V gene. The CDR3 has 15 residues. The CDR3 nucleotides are TGTGCCAGCAGCTTACCCCGAGACAGGGACTACGAGCAGTACTTC. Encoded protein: CASSLPRDRDYEQYF.

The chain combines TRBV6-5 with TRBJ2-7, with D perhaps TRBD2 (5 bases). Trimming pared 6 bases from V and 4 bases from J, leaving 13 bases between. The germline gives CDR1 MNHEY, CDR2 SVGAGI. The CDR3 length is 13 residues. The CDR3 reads CASSLGLKYEQYF. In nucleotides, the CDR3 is TGTGCCAGCAGCCTCGGACTTAAATACGAGCAGTACTTC.

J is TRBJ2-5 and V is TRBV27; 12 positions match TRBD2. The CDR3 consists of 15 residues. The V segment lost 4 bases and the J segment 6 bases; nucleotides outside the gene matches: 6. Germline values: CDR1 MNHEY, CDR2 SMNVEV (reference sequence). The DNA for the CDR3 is TGTGCCAGCAGTTCCCTAGCGGGAGGGAGAAAGACCCAGTACTTC. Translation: CASSSLAGGRKTQYF.

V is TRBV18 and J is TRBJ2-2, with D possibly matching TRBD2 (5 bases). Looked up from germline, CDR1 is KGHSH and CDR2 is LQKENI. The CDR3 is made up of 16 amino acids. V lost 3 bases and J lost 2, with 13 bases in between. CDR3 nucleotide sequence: TGTGCCAGCTCACCGAGAGAGGGTGTAAACACCGGGGAGCTGTTTTTT. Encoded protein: CASSPREGVNTGELFF. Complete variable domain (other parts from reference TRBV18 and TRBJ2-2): NAGVMQNPRHLVRRRGQEARLRCSPMKGHSHVYWYRQLPEEGLKFMVYLQKENIIDESGMPKERFSAEFPKEGPSILRIQQVVRGDSAAYFCASSPREGVNTGELFFGEGSRLTVL.

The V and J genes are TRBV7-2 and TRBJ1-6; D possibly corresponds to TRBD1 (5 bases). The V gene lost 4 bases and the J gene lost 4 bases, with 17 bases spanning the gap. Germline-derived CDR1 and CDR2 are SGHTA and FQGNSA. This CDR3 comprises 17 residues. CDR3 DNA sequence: TGTGCCAGCAGCTCCTCCCCCGACAGTCTATATAATTCACCCCTCCACTTT. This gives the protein CASSSSPDSLYNSPLHF.

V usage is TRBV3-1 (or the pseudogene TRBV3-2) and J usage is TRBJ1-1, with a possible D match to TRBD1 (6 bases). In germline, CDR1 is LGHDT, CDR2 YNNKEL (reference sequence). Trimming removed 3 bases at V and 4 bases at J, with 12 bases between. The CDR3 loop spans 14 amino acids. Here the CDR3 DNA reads TGTGCCAGCAGCCAGGGGGCGATTGGCACTGAAGCTTTCTTT. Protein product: CASSQGAIGTEAFF.

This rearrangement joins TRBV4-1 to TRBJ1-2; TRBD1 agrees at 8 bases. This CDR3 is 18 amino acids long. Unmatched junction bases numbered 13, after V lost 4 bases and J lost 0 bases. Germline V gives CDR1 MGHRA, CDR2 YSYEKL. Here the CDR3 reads CASSLTSGTGATNYGYTF. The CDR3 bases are TGCGCCAGCAGCCTTACCTCCGGGACAGGCGCTACTAACTATGGCTACACCTTC.

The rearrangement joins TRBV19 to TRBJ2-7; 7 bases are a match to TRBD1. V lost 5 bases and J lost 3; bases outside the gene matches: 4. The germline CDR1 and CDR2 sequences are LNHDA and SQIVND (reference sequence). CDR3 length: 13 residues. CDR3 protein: CASSRTGLYEQYF. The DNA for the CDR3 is TGTGCCAGTAGTCGGACAGGACTCTACGAGCAGTACTTC. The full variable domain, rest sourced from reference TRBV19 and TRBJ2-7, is DGGITQSPKYLFRKEGQNVTLSCEQNLNHDAMYWYRQDPGQGLRLIYYSQIVNDFQKGDIAEGYSVSREKKESFPLTVTSAQKNPTAFYLCASSRTGLYEQYFGPGTRLTVT.

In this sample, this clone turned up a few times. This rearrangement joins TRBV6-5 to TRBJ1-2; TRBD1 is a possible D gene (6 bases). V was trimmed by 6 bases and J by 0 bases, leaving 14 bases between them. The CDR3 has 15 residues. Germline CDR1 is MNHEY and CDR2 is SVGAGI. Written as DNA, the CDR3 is TGTGCCAGCAGACCAACAGGGTTCCCTAACTATGGCTACACCTTC. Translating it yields CASRPTGFPNYGYTF.

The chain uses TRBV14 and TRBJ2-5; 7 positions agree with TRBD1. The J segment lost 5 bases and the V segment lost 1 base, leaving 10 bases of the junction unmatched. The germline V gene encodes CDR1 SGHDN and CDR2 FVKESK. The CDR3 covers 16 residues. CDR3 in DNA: TGTGCCAGCAGCCAAGCTCAGACAGGGTCCCGGGAGACCCAGTACTTC. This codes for CASSQAQTGSRETQYF.

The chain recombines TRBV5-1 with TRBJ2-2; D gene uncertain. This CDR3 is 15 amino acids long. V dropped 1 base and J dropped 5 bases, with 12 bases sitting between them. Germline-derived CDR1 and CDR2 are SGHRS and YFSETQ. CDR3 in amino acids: CASSLRATGTGELFF. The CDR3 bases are TGCGCCAGCAGCTTGAGAGCGACTGGGACCGGGGAGCTGTTTTTT. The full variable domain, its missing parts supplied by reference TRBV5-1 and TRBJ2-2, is KAGVTQTPRYLIKTRGQQVTLSCSPISGHRSVSWYQQTPGQGLQFLFEYFSETQRNKGNFPGRFSGRQFSNSRSEMNVSTLELGDSALYLCASSLRATGTGELFFGEGSRLTVL.

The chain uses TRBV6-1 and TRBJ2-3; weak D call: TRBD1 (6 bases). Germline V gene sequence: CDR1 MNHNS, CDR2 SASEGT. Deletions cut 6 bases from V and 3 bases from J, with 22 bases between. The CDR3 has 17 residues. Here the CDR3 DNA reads TGTGCCAGCAGAGAAATTAACAGGGCTCTGGGGACAGATACGCAGTATTTT. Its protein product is CASREINRALGTDTQYF.

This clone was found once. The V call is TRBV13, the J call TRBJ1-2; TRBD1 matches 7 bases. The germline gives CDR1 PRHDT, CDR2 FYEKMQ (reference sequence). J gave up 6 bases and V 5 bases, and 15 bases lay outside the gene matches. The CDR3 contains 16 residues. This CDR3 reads CASSLSRTGARDGYTF. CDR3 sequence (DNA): TGTGCCAGCAGCCTCTCCCGTACAGGGGCTAGGGATGGCTACACCTTC.

This chain's CDR3 is CASSYTGTEYTF. The CDR3 DNA reads as TGTGCCAGCAGTTACACCGGGACAGAGTACACCTTC. This sequence joins TRBV6-5 and TRBJ1-2, with 7 bases identical to TRBD1. V dropped 2 bases and J dropped 11; count of bases not matched to a gene: 5. This CDR3 comprises 12 residues. The germline V gene encodes CDR1 MNHEY and CDR2 SVGAGI.